Listed below are T cell receptor beta chains from one sample, sequenced in a study of blood T cell repertoires in COVID-19. Using immunoSEQ multiplex PCR, the repertoire was profiled, and TCRdb retains in-frame clones only, with some absent. The sample contains 180,000 or so clones, roughly four fifths of which appear only once. The material sequenced was peripheral blood. The source is a man aged 35 to 55 who had recovered from COVID-19. The CDR3 runs from the conserved cysteine through the conserved F or W. The D gene is left open where the match is weak. Clone size is given for some rows only: seen once, a few or many times, or a class if the clone is expanded.

clone_size	v_call	j_call	d_call	cdr3_nt	cdr3_aa
.	TRBV7-2	TRBJ1-6	.	TGTGCCAGCAGCTTATCTGGCAGCTCCTATAATTCACCCCTCCACTTT	CASSLSGSSYNSPLHF
.	TRBV10-3	TRBJ2-7	TRBD1	TGTGCCATTCCCCGGGACAGGGGGCGTGAGCAGTACTTC	CAIPRDRGREQYF
.	TRBV7-2	TRBJ1-2	.	TGTGCCAGCAGCTTAGCCAGTGGCAGCGCCTATGGCTACACCTTC	CASSLASGSAYGYTF
.	TRBV10-3	TRBJ1-2	TRBD1	TGTGCCATCAGTGGGACAGGGGCGATCTATGGCTACACCTTC	CAISGTGAIYGYTF
few	TRBV6-5	TRBJ2-7	.	TGTGCCAGCGGACAGTCCTACGAGCAGTACTTC	CASGQSYEQYF
.	TRBV9	TRBJ2-2	.	TGTGCCAGCAGCGTAGAGTTGCGGACCGGGGAGCTGTTTTTT	CASSVELRTGELFF
.	TRBV29-1	TRBJ1-5	TRBD1	TGCAGCCGCCCTGAACGGGGACAGGGTAATCAGCCCCAGCATTTT	CSRPERGQGNQPQHF
.	TRBV5-6	TRBJ2-2	.	TGTGCCAGCAGCTTGGGACCGGGGACCGGGGAGCTGTTTTTT	CASSLGPGTGELFF
.	TRBV9	TRBJ2-3	.	TGTGCCAGCAGCGTAGATCGACTTTTTTTCACAGATACGCAGTATTTT	CASSVDRLFFTDTQYF
.	TRBV5-1	TRBJ2-1	.	TGCGCCAGCAGCTCCGACTCGACGAACAATGAGCAGTTCTTC	CASSSDSTNNEQFF
.	TRBV4-1	TRBJ2-2	.	TGCGCCAGCAGCCAAGGAGGCCAGAGCATTACCGGGGAGCTGTTTTTT	CASSQGGQSITGELFF
.	TRBV24-1	TRBJ1-5	TRBD1	TGTGCCACCAGTGGTCGGGGACAGGGGGATCAGCCCCAGCATTTT	CATSGRGQGDQPQHF
.	TRBV7-9	TRBJ2-5	.	TGTGCCAGCAGCTCCGGACATGGGCAAGAGACCCAGTACTTC	CASSSGHGQETQYF
.	TRBV13	TRBJ2-3	.	TGTGCCAGCAGCTTACAATCAGTTGAAGATACGCAGTATTTT	CASSLQSVEDTQYF
.	TRBV11-2	TRBJ1-6	.	TGTGCCAGCAGCTTATGGCCGTCCCGGGACACGAATTCACCCCTCCACTTT	CASSLWPSRDTNSPLHF
.	TRBV12-3/TRBV12-4	TRBJ2-4	.	TGTGCCAGCAGTTCGGGGGGAGGGGGCATTCAGTACTTC	CASSSGGGGIQYF
once	TRBV7-9	TRBJ2-1	TRBD2	TGTGCCAGCACTCGACGGGCTAGCGGGAGGGAGAGAGAGCAGTTCTTC	CASTRRASGREREQFF
.	TRBV6-5	TRBJ1-6	TRBD1	TGTGCCAGCAGTCACTACAGGGGGAGGAATAATTCACCCCTCCACTTT	CASSHYRGRNNSPLHF
.	TRBV27	TRBJ2-3	.	TGTGCCAGCAGTAAATCGACAGATACGCAGTATTTT	CASSKSTDTQYF
once	TRBV7-2	TRBJ1-5	.	TGTGCCAGCAGCTTCCAGGGTGGGGGCAATCAGCCCCAGCATTTT	CASSFQGGGNQPQHF
.	TRBV12-3/TRBV12-4	TRBJ2-5	.	TGTGCCAGCAGTTATAGTGTGGAGACCCAGTACTTC	CASSYSVETQYF
.	TRBV19	TRBJ1-5	.	TGTGCCAGTAGTAGTCAGACTTATAGCAATCAGCCCCAGCATTTT	CASSSQTYSNQPQHF
few	TRBV7-9	TRBJ1-2	.	TGTGCCAGCAGCGAAAGTTTGACATTGAACTATGGCTACACCTTC	CASSESLTLNYGYTF
.	TRBV7-2	TRBJ2-6	.	TGTGCCAGCAGCTTAGGGCCCTCTGGGGCCAACGTCCTGACTTTC	CASSLGPSGANVLTF
.	TRBV11-3	TRBJ2-1	TRBD2	TGTGCCAGCAGCTTGACTAGCGAAAACAATGAGCAGTTCTTC	CASSLTSENNEQFF
.	TRBV29-1	TRBJ1-2	TRBD1	TGCAGCGTTGAAGATCAGACAGGGTATGGCTACACCTTC	CSVEDQTGYGYTF
once	TRBV6-5	TRBJ1-5	TRBD1	TGTGCCAGCAGGGGCAGGGGGCATCAGCCCCAGCATTTT	CASRGRGHQPQHF
.	TRBV7-6	TRBJ2-1	TRBD2	TGTGCCAGCAGCCTTATCCCACCCGGGACTAGCTACAATGAGCAGTTCTTC	CASSLIPPGTSYNEQFF
.	TRBV11-2	TRBJ2-3	TRBD1	TGTGCCAGCAGCTTATCGACAGGGGCCTTTAGCACAGATACGCAGTATTTT	CASSLSTGAFSTDTQYF
.	TRBV2	TRBJ1-4	.	TGTGCCAGCAGTGAAGCCGGTGAAAAACTGTTTTTT	CASSEAGEKLFF
.	TRBV7-9	TRBJ2-7	.	TGTGCCAGCGGAAGTCGCGGGGCAAACCAGATCTACGAGCAGTACTTC	CASGSRGANQIYEQYF
.	TRBV2	TRBJ2-5	.	TGTGCCAGTTCAGAGACTTACCAAGAGACCCAGTACTTC	CASSETYQETQYF
.	TRBV12-3/TRBV12-4	TRBJ2-3	.	TGTGCCAGCAGTTGGGAGGATACGCAGTATTTT	CASSWEDTQYF
.	TRBV7-8	TRBJ1-5	TRBD1	TGTGCCAGCAGCTTAGGTGGGACAGGGGGCAGGAGCAATCAGCCCCAGCATTTT	CASSLGGTGGRSNQPQHF
once	TRBV6-1	TRBJ1-2	.	TGTGCCAGCAGTGAAAAACCAGGGTTCTATAGCTATGGCTACACCTTC	CASSEKPGFYSYGYTF
once	TRBV19	TRBJ2-7	.	TGTGCCAGTACTCCAAAAACAGGAAGCTACGAGCAGTACTTC	CASTPKTGSYEQYF
.	TRBV4-3	TRBJ2-3	TRBD2	TGCGCCAGCAGCCCTCGGGGTAGCGGGGGGGCTAGGGATACGCAGTATTTT	CASSPRGSGGARDTQYF
.	TRBV4-3	TRBJ2-2	TRBD2	TGCGCCAGCAGCCAATTAGCGGGTTGGAACACCGGGGAGCTGTTTTTT	CASSQLAGWNTGELFF
.	TRBV7-9	TRBJ2-7	.	TGTGCCAGCAGCTTACTTTGGGGCCCTAACCCCTACGAGCAGTACTTC	CASSLLWGPNPYEQYF
.	TRBV7-3	TRBJ2-2	.	TGTGCCAGCAGCTTAGGCGGGGGCGGCGGGGAGCTGTTTTTT	CASSLGGGGGELFF
.	TRBV6-1	TRBJ1-1	TRBD1	TGTGCCAGCAGTGAACAGGGGGTGAACACTGAAGCTTTCTTT	CASSEQGVNTEAFF
.	TRBV3-1/TRBV3-2	TRBJ1-6	.	TGTGCCAGCAGCCAAGACTCTAATTCACCCCTCCACTTT	CASSQDSNSPLHF
.	TRBV7-9	TRBJ2-1	.	TGTGCCAGCAGCCGCGGATGGGAGAGGGATCCCGATGAGCAGTTCTTC	CASSRGWERDPDEQFF
.	TRBV6-6	TRBJ1-2	.	TGTGCCAGCAGTGTTCCGAGACACCCCTATGGCTACACCTTC	CASSVPRHPYGYTF
once	TRBV7-2	TRBJ2-7	.	TGTGCCAGCAGCGATACAGGGCTCTACGAGCAGTACTTC	CASSDTGLYEQYF
few	TRBV4-2	TRBJ1-1	.	TGTGCCAGCAGCCAAGATTACAGGGCCCAAAACACTGAAGCTTTCTTT	CASSQDYRAQNTEAFF
few	TRBV27	TRBJ2-1	TRBD2	TGTGCCAGCAGTTGGACTAGCGGGAGAATCGGTAATGAGCAGTTCTTC	CASSWTSGRIGNEQFF
.	TRBV9	TRBJ1-1	.	TGTGCCAGCAATACGGGATCAGGCGGGGACACTGAAGCTTTCTTT	CASNTGSGGDTEAFF
.	TRBV19	TRBJ1-1	.	TGTGCCAGTAGTACCCCTCTTGGGCGGACTGACACTGAAGCTTTCTTT	CASSTPLGRTDTEAFF
.	TRBV18	TRBJ2-2	.	TGTGCCAGCTCACGCAGGGACACCGGGGAGCTGTTTTTT	CASSRRDTGELFF
.	TRBV30	TRBJ2-1	.	TGTGCCTGGAGGATTAAGGGAGGCAATGAGCAGTTCTTC	CAWRIKGGNEQFF
.	TRBV9	TRBJ2-3	TRBD1	TGTGCCAGCAGCGTAGGACAGGGTTACACAGATACGCAGTATTTT	CASSVGQGYTDTQYF
.	TRBV19	TRBJ2-7	.	TGTGCCAGTAGTGAGGGACTCTTCTACGAGCAGTACTTC	CASSEGLFYEQYF
.	TRBV6-5	TRBJ2-6	.	TGTGCCAGCAGGTTAACTAGCTCTGGGGCCAACGTCCTGACTTTC	CASRLTSSGANVLTF
.	TRBV7-6	TRBJ2-1	TRBD2	TGTGCCAGCAGCCCCTGGGGGGGAGGTAGCGGGAAGCGCAATGAGCAGTTCTTC	CASSPWGGGSGKRNEQFF
.	TRBV7-2	TRBJ2-3	.	TGTGCCAGCAGCTTAGATCTAGATACGCAGTATTTT	CASSLDLDTQYF
.	TRBV18	TRBJ2-7	.	TGTGCCAGCTCAGCAACTATACAGGGTTACGAGCAGTACTTC	CASSATIQGYEQYF
.	TRBV4-1	TRBJ2-2	.	TGCGCCAGCAGCCAAGATGGGGACAACGGGGAGCTGTTTTTT	CASSQDGDNGELFF
few	TRBV6-4	TRBJ2-2	.	TGTGCCAGCAGTTCACAGAGTAACACCGGGGAGCTGTTTTTT	CASSSQSNTGELFF